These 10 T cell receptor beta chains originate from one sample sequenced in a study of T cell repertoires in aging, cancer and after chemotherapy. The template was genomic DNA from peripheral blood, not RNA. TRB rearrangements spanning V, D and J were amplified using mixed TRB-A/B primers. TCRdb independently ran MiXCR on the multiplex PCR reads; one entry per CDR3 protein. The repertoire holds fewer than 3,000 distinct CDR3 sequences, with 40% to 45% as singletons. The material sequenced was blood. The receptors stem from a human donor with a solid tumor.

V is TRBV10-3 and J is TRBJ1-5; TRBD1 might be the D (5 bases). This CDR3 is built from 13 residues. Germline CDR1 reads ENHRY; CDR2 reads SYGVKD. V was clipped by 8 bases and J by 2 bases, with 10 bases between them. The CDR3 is CAIGRGGNQPQHF. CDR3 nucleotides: TGTGCCATCGGAAGGGGAGGCAATCAGCCCCAGCATTTT.

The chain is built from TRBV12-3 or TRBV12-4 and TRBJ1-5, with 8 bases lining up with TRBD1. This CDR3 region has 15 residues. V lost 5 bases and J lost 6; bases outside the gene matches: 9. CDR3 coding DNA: TGTGCCAGCAGTCCTACAGGGGGAGCCGTTCAGCCCCAGCATTTT. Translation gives CASSPTGGAVQPQHF.

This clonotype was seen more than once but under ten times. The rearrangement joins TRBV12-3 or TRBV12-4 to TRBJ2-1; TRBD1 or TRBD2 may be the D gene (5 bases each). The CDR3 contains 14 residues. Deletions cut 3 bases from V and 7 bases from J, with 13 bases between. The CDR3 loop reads CASSFWGRSNEQFF. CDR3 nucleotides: TGTGCCAGCAGTTTTTGGGGGAGATCAAATGAGCAGTTCTTC.

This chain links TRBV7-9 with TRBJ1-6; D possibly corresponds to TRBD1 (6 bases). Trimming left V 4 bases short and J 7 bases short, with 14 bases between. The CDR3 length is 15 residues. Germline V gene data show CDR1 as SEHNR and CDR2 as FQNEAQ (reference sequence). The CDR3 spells CASSSPDRRNSPLHF. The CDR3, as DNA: TGTGCCAGCAGCTCCCCTGACAGGCGAAATTCACCCCTCCACTTT.

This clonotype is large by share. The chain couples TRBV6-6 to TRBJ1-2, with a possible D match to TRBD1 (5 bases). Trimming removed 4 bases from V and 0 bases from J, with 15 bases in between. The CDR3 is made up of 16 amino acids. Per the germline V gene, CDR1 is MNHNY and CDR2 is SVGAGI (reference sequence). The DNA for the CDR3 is TGTGCCAGCAGTTTAGACAGCCCTCAAGCTAACTATGGCTACACCTTC. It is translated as CASSLDSPQANYGYTF.

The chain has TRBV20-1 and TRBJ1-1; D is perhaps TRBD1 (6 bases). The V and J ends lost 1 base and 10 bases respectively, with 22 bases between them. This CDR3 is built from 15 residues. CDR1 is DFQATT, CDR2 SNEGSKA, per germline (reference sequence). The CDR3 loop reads CSARAGQSVGLAAFF. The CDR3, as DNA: TGCAGTGCTAGAGCCGGACAGTCAGTGGGTCTTGCAGCTTTCTTT.

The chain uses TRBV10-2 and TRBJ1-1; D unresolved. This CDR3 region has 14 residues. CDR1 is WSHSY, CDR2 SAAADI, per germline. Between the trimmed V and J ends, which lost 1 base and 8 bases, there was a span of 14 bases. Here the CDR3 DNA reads TGCGCCAGCAGTGAGTTAACCCGGAGACAAGAAGCTTTCTTT. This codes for CASSELTRRQEAFF.

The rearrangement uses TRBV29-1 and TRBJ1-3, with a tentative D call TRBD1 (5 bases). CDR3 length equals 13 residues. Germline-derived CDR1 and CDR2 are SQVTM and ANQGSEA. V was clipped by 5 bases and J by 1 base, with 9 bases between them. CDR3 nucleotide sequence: TGCAGCGTTTGGGGCACTTCTGGAAACACCATATATTTT. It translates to CSVWGTSGNTIYF.

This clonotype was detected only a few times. CDR3 protein: CSARDYRQPKNTEAFF. The CDR3 DNA is TGCAGTGCTAGAGATTATAGACAGCCAAAGAACACTGAAGCTTTCTTT. The rearrangement uses TRBV20-1 and TRBJ1-1, with D maybe TRBD1 (5 bases). Germline values: CDR1 DFQATT, CDR2 SNEGSKA (reference sequence). The CDR3 spans 16 residues. V shed 0 bases and J shed 1 base, with 15 bases lying between them.

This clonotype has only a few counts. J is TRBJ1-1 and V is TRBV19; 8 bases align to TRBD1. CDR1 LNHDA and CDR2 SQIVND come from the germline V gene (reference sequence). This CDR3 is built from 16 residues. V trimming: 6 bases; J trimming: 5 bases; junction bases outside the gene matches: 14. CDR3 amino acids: CASRHRPGQGATEAFF. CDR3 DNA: TGTGCCAGTAGGCATCGCCCGGGGCAGGGGGCAACTGAAGCTTTCTTT.